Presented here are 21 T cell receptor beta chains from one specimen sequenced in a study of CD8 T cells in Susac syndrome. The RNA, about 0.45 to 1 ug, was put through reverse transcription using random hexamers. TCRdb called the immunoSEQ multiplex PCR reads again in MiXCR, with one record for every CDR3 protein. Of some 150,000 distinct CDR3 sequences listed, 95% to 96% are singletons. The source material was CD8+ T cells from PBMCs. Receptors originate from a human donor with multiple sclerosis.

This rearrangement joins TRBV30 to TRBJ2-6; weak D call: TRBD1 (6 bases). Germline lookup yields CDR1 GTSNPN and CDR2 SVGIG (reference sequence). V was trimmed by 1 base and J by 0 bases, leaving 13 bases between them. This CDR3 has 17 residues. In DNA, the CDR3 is TGTGCCTGGAGTGAGGGGACAACGTTCTCTGGGGCCAACGTCCTGACTTTC. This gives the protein CAWSEGTTFSGANVLTF.

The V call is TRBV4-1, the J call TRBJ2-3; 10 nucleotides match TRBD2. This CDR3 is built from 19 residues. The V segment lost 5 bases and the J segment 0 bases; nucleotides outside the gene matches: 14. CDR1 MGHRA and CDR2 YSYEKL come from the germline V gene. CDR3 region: CASSGGGLAGGASTDTQYF. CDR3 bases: TGCGCCAGCAGCGGAGGAGGGTTAGCGGGGGGAGCTAGCACAGATACGCAGTATTTT.

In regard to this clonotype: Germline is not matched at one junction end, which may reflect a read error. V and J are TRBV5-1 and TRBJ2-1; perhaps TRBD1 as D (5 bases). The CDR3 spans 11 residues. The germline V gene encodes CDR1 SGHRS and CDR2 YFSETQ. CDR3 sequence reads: CASSLEQVWVF. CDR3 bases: TGCGCCAGCAGCTTGGAACAGGTTTGGGTCTTC.

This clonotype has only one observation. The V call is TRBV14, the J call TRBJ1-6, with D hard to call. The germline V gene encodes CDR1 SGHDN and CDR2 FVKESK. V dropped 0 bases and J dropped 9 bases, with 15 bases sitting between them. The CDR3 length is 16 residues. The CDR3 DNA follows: TGTGCCAGCAGCCAAGATAATCCAGCCTGGATTTCACCCCTCCACTTT. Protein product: CASSQDNPAWISPLHF.

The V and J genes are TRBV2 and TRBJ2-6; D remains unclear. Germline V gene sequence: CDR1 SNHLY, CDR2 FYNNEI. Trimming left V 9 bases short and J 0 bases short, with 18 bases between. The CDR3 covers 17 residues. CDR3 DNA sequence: TGTGCCAGTTTGGATGCCTCCGTACCCTCTGGGGCCAACGTCCTGACTTTC. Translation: CASLDASVPSGANVLTF.

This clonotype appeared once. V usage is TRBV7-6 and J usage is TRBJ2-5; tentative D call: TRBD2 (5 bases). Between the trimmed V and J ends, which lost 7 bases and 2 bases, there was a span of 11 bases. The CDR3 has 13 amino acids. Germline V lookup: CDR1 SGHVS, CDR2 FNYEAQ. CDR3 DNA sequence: TGTGCCAGCAACCGAGTAGCGCAAGAGACCCAGTACTTC. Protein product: CASNRVAQETQYF.

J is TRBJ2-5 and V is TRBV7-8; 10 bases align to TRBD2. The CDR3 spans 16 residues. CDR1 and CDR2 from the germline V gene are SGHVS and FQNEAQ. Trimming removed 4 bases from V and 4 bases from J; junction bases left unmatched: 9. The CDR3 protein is CASSSWTSGKRETQYF. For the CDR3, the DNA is TGTGCCAGCAGCTCCTGGACTAGCGGAAAACGAGAGACCCAGTACTTC. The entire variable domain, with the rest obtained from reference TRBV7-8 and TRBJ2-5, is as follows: GAGVSQSPRYKVAKRGQDVALRCDPISGHVSLFWYQQALGQGPEFLTYFQNEAQLDKSGLPSDRFFAERPEGSVSTLKIQRTQQEDSAVYLCASSSWTSGKRETQYFGPGTRLLVL.

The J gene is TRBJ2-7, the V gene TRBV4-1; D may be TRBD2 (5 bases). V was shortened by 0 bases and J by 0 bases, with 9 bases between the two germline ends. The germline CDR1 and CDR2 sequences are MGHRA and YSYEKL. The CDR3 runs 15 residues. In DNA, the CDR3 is TGCGCCAGCAGCCAAGAACAGCGGCACTCCTACGAGCAGTACTTC. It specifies CASSQEQRHSYEQYF.

This chain's CDR3 is CATSSPPGLAGGYADTQYF. The CDR3 bases are TGTGCCACCAGCAGCCCCCCGGGACTAGCGGGGGGATACGCAGATACGCAGTATTTT. The chain carries TRBV15 and TRBJ2-3; 15 bases map to TRBD2. J lost 4 bases, V lost 3 bases, and 11 bases had no gene match. The CDR3 spans 19 residues. Germline lookup yields CDR1 LNHNV and CDR2 YYDKDF (reference sequence).

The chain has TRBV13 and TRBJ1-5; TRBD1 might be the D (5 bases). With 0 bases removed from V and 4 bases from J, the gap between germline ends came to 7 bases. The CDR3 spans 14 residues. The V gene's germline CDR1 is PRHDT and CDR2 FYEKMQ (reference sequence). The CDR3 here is CASSLGDRNQPQHF. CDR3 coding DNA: TGTGCCAGCAGCTTAGGAGACAGAAATCAGCCCCAGCATTTT.

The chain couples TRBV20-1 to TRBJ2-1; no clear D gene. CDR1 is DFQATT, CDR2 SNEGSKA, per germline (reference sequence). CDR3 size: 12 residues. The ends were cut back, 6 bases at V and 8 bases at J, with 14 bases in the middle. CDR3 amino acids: CSATLGIDEQFF. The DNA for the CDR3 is TGCAGTGCCACGTTAGGGATCGATGAGCAGTTCTTC.

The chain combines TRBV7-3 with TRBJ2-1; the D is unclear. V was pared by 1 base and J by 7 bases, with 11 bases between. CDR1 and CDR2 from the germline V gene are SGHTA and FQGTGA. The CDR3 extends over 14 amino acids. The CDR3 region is CASSLIGYSNEQFF. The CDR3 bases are TGTGCCAGCAGCTTAATTGGATATTCGAATGAGCAGTTCTTC.

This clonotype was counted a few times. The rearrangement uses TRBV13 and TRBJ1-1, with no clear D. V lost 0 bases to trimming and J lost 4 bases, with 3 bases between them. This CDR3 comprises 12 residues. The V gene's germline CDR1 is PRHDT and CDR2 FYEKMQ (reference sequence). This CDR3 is CASSLGTTEAFF. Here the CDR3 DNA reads TGTGCCAGCAGCTTAGGGACCACTGAAGCTTTCTTT.

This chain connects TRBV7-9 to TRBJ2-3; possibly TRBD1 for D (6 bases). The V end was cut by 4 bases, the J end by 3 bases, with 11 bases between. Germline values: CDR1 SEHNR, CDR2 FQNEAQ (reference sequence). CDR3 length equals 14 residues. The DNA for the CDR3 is TGTGCCAGCAGCTCGGACAGCAATACAGATACGCAGTATTTT. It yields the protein CASSSDSNTDTQYF.

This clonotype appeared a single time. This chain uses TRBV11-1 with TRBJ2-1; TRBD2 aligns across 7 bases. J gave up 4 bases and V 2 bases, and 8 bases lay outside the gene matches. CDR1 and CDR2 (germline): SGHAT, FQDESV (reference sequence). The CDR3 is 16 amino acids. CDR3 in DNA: TGTGCCAGCAGCTTACCGGGACTATCTTCATACAATGAGCAGTTCTTC. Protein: CASSLPGLSSYNEQFF. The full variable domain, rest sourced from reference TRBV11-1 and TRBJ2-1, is EAEVAQSPRYKITEKSQAVAFWCDPISGHATLYWYRQILGQGPELLVQFQDESVVDDSQLPKDRFSAERLKGVDSTLKIQPAELGDSAMYLCASSLPGLSSYNEQFFGPGTRLTVL.

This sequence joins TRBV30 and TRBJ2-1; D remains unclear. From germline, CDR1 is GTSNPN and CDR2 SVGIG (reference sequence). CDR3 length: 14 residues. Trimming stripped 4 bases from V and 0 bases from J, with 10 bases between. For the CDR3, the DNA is TGTGCCTGGACCCACGGTCACTCCTACAATGAGCAGTTCTTC. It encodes CAWTHGHSYNEQFF.

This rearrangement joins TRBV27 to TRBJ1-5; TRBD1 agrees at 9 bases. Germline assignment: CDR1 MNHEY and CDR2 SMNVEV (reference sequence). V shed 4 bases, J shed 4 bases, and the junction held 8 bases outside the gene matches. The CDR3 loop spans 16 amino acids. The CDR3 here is CASSYAGTGLNQPQHF. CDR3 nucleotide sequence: TGTGCCAGCAGTTACGCCGGGACAGGGCTAAATCAGCCCCAGCATTTT.

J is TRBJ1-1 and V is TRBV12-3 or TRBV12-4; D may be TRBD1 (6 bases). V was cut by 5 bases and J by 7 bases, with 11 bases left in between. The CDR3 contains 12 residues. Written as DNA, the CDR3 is TGTGCCAGCAGTCCTGCGGACAGTGAAGCTTTCTTT. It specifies CASSPADSEAFF.

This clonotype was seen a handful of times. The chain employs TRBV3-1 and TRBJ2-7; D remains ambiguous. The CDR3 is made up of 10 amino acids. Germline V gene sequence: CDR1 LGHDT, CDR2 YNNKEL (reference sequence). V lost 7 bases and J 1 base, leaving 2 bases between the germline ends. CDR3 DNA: TGTGCCAGCAATTCCTACGAGCAGTACTTC. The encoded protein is CASNSYEQYF.

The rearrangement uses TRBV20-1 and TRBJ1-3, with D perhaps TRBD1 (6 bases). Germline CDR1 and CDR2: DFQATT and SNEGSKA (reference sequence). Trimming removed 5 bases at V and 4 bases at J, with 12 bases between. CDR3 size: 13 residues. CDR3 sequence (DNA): TGCAGTGCTCCCGGACAGCCCGGAAACACCATATATTTT. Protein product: CSAPGQPGNTIYF.

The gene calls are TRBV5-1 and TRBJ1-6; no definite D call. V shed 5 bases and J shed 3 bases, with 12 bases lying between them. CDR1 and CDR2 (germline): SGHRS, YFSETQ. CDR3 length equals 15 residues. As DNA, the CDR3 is TGCGCCAGCAGTCACAGCGAACACTATAATTCACCCCTCCACTTT. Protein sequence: CASSHSEHYNSPLHF.